This T cell receptor (beta chain) derives from a study of blood T cell repertoires in COVID-19. Overall study: The United States, Italy and Spain were the sources of the acute and convalescent COVID-19 samples. T cells, B-cell-depleted T cells, or PBMCs provided the cDNA or gDNA that served as material.

Trimming removed 6 bases from V and 2 bases from J; junction bases left unmatched: 9. This CDR3 region has 15 residues. The germline V gene encodes CDR1 MDHEN and CDR2 SYDVKM. Methods used by the authors: Reference gene primer amplification gave estimated nucleated cell counts. The protocol was immunoSEQ multiplex PCR, while the TCRdb copy is restricted to in-frame clones and leaves out a portion. That table furnishes V, J and clone size, whereas the DNA furnished D and trimming. The table includes around 63,000 clones, 86% detected once. The receptor was derived from an elderly woman with acute or convalescent COVID-19. Sequencing was performed on peripheral blood. The V call is TRBV28, the J call TRBJ2-7; 8 bases align to TRBD1. The CDR3 loop reads CASRRSGTGAYEQYF. The CDR3 region has the DNA TGTGCCAGCAGAAGATCGGGGACAGGAGCCTACGAGCAGTACTTC. The whole variable domain, remainder taken from reference TRBV28 and TRBJ2-7, is DVKVTQSSRYLVKRTGEKVFLECVQDMDHENMFWYRQDPGLGLRLIYFSYDVKMKEKGDIPEGYSVSREKKERFSLILESASTNQTSMYLCASRRSGTGAYEQYFGPGTRLTVT.